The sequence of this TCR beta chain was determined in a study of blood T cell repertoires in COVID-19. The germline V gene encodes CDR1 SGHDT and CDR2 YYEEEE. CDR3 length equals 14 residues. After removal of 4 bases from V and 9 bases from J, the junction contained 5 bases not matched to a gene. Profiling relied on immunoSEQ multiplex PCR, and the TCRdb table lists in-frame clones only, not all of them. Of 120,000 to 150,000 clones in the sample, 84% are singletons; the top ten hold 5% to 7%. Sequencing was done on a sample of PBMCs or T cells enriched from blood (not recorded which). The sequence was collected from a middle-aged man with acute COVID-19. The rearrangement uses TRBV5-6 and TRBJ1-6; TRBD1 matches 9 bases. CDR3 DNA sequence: TGTGCCAGCAGCACGGGACAGGGTGGTTCACCCCTCCACTTT. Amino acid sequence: CASSTGQGGSPLHF. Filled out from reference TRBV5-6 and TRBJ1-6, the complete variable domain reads DAGVTQSPTHLIKTRGQQVTLRCSPKSGHDTVSWYQQALGQGPQFIFQYYEEEERQRGNFPDRFSGHQFPNYSSELNVNALLLGDSALYLCASSTGQGGSPLHFGNGTRLTVT.